The rows below give T cell receptor beta chains drawn from one sample of a study of T cell clonotyping in hematopoietic cell transplantation. Sequenced by immunoSEQ multiplex PCR; TCRdb stores in-frame clones only, minus some. The data contain about 1,100 clones, roughly 96% of them singletons. This specimen was PBMCs, taken 30 days after allogeneic stem cell transplant. These receptors came from a male patient in his late teens or twenties who had an allogeneic stem cell transplant from a related donor, so the T cells may come from the graft donor. Some clones in this sample may be carry-over from other donors' samples. CDR3s include the opening cysteine and the closing phenylalanine or tryptophan. The D gene is left open where the match is weak. Not all rows give a size; the values are once, few, many and, for expanded clones, a class.

J	size	D	V	DNA	CDR3
TRBJ2-3	.	.	TRBV27	TGTGCCAGCAGTTTTTTGTTTTCTGGGACAAGGTCCCTAGATACGCAGTATTTT	CASSFLFSGTRSLDTQYF
TRBJ2-1	.	TRBD1	TRBV5-1	TGCGCCAGCAGCGGGACAGGGGCGACTAAGGAGCAGTTCTTC	CASSGTGATKEQFF
TRBJ1-2	.	.	TRBV5-1	TGCGCCAGCAGCTTGGGGGCGGCCCTCTATGGCTACACCTTC	CASSLGAALYGYTF
TRBJ1-1	.	.	TRBV5-4	TGTGCCAGCAGCTTGAGGTTAGTACGACATCTGAACACTGAAGCTTTCTTT	CASSLRLVRHLNTEAFF
TRBJ1-1	.	TRBD1	TRBV4-3	TGCGCCAGCAGCCAGACGGGACAGGGAGGGACTGAAGCTTTCTTT	CASSQTGQGGTEAFF
TRBJ1-2	.	.	TRBV9	TGTGCCAGCAGCGGAGGCCCAGGGGATTTTAGGGTCTATGGCTACACCTTC	CASSGGPGDFRVYGYTF
TRBJ2-7	.	TRBD1	TRBV27	TGTGCCAGCAGCAGGGGGCTTTTGTCCTACGAGCAGTACTTC	CASSRGLLSYEQYF
TRBJ2-6	.	.	TRBV6-7	TGTGCCAGCAGTCTTGGTCAAAGTCGGGCCAACGTCCTGACTTTC	CASSLGQSRANVLTF
TRBJ2-2	.	TRBD2	TRBV2	TGTGCCAGCAGGGCAGCGGGAGGTACCGGGGAGCTGTTTTTT	CASRAAGGTGELFF
TRBJ1-1	once	TRBD1	TRBV5-1	TGCGCCAGCAGCAACACAGGGGTGAACACTGAAGCTTTCTTT	CASSNTGVNTEAFF
TRBJ1-1	.	TRBD1	TRBV4-1	TGCGCCAGCAGCAACCCGGGACAGATGAACACTGAAGCTTTCTTT	CASSNPGQMNTEAFF
TRBJ2-5	few	TRBD1	TRBV5-1	TGCGCCAGCAGCTCGGACAGGGGGCAGGGGGAGACCCAGTACTTC	CASSSDRGQGETQYF
TRBJ1-2	once	TRBD1	TRBV6-6	TGTGCCAGCATCAAAGCGGACAGGGAGGACGGCTACACCTTC	CASIKADREDGYTF
TRBJ1-4	.	.	TRBV18	TGTGCCAGCTCACTTGGAGGATGGGGAACTAATGAAAAACTGTTTTTT	CASSLGGWGTNEKLFF
TRBJ2-1	.	TRBD1	TRBV5-4	TGTGCCAGCAGCATGCGGACAGGGTATGGCGATGAGCAGTTCTTC	CASSMRTGYGDEQFF
TRBJ1-2	.	TRBD1	TRBV19	TGTGCCAGTAGTATAGCCCCAGGACAAGGGGGCAACTATGGCTACACCTTC	CASSIAPGQGGNYGYTF
TRBJ2-1	.	TRBD1	TRBV4-3	TGCGCCAGCAGCCAAGAAAGGCAGGGGACAGGATACACGAGGAATGAGCAGTTCTTC	CASSQERQGTGYTRNEQFF
TRBJ1-1	.	.	TRBV29-1	TGCAGCGTCGGGACGGGGAACACTGAAGCTTTCTTT	CSVGTGNTEAFF
TRBJ2-1	.	TRBD2	TRBV19	TGTGCCAGTAGAGAGGTAGCGGGAGTACGTGAGCAGTTCTTC	CASREVAGVREQFF
TRBJ1-2	.	.	TRBV4-3	TGCGCCAGCAGCCAAGATCTCAGGGGCTATGGCTACACCTTC	CASSQDLRGYGYTF
TRBJ2-1	.	.	TRBV6-5	TGTGCCAGCAGACCGGGTCAACGATACAATGAGCAGTTCTTC	CASRPGQRYNEQFF
TRBJ2-1	once	.	TRBV6-5	TGTGCCAGCAGTCCCACGACACAGTCCTACAATGAGCAGTTCTTC	CASSPTTQSYNEQFF
TRBJ1-2	.	.	TRBV6-5	TGTGCCAGCAGTCCGCACGAAGGGGCAATCTATGGCTACACCTTC	CASSPHEGAIYGYTF
TRBJ1-5	.	.	TRBV30	TGTGCCTGGGGTCAGGGAAATCAGCCCCAGCATTTT	CAWGQGNQPQHF
TRBJ2-3	.	.	TRBV18	TGTGCCAGCTCACCATACGGGTTTGATACGCAGTATTTT	CASSPYGFDTQYF
TRBJ1-4	once	TRBD1	TRBV4-1	TGCGCCAGCAGCCAAGCACAGGGGCCTCGGGCGTATGAAAAACTGTTTTTT	CASSQAQGPRAYEKLFF
TRBJ2-3	.	.	TRBV28	TGTGCCAGCAGTTTGAAAGCAGATACGCAGTATTTT	CASSLKADTQYF
TRBJ1-6	.	.	TRBV30	TGTGCCCAGGGCGCTCATAATTCACCCCTCCACTTT	CAQGAHNSPLHF
TRBJ2-3	.	TRBD1	TRBV30	TGTGCCTGGAGAAGACAGGGGTCAGATACGCAGTATTTT	CAWRRQGSDTQYF
TRBJ2-5	.	.	TRBV5-1	TGCGCCAGCAGCTCCAGTGGGGAGACCCAGTACTTC	CASSSSGETQYF
TRBJ2-5	.	TRBD1	TRBV5-8	TGTGCCAGCAGCGGGGACAGGGTCCGAGGGACCCAGTACTTC	CASSGDRVRGTQYF
TRBJ2-5	.	.	TRBV19	TGTGCCAGTAGACGAGGACAGACCCAAGAGACCCAGTACTTC	CASRRGQTQETQYF
TRBJ2-3	.	TRBD1	TRBV6-4	TGTGCCAGCAGTCCAAGGACAGGGGGCACAGATACGCAGTATTTT	CASSPRTGGTDTQYF
TRBJ2-7	.	TRBD2	TRBV7-9	TGTGCCAGCAGCCCCGCTGGAGCGGGGGGCTACGAGCAGTACTTC	CASSPAGAGGYEQYF
TRBJ1-4	once	.	TRBV4-3	TGCGCCAGCAGCCAAGTCCGGGACACCGACCCAACTAATGAAAAACTGTTTTTT	CASSQVRDTDPTNEKLFF
TRBJ1-6	.	.	TRBV30	TGTGCCTGGAGTTCGACACCGGAGGGATCACCCCTCCACTTT	CAWSSTPEGSPLHF
TRBJ2-1	.	TRBD2	TRBV7-6	TGTGCCAGCAGCTTAGCTGCTAGCGGGAGGGAAAGAAAGCAGTTCTTC	CASSLAASGRERKQFF
TRBJ1-5	once	.	TRBV28	TGTGCCAGCAGTTTGAGAGGGAGTAATCAGCCCCAGCATTTT	CASSLRGSNQPQHF
TRBJ2-5	.	.	TRBV5-1	TGCGCCAGCAGCTCCAGACACACGGGTGGCCAAGAGACCCAGTACTTC	CASSSRHTGGQETQYF
TRBJ1-6	once	.	TRBV6-5	TGTGCCAGCAGAACGAACCCCGGGAGTAATTCACCCCTCCACTTT	CASRTNPGSNSPLHF
TRBJ1-1	.	.	TRBV5-6	TGTGCCAGCAGCTTGGTCTGGGGGAACACTGAAGCTTTCTTT	CASSLVWGNTEAFF
TRBJ2-1	.	TRBD2	TRBV11-2	TGTGCCAGCAGCTTGGCGACTAGCGGGAAACAGCATGAGCAGTTCTTC	CASSLATSGKQHEQFF
TRBJ2-7	once	TRBD1	TRBV30	TGTGCCTGGGACCCCGGGACAGGCTTTTACGAGCAGTACTTC	CAWDPGTGFYEQYF
TRBJ1-1	.	.	TRBV7-9	TGTGCCAGCAGTTTGGTCGGGGACACTGAAGCTTTCTTT	CASSLVGDTEAFF
TRBJ2-2	.	.	TRBV9	TGTGCCAGCAGCGTAGTGGAGGGGCCGAACACCGGGGAGCTGTTTTTT	CASSVVEGPNTGELFF
TRBJ2-7	.	TRBD2	TRBV4-1	TGCGCCAGCAGCCAAGGGGGACATTCCGGACTAGCGGGAAATCAGTACTTC	CASSQGGHSGLAGNQYF
TRBJ1-1	.	.	TRBV7-8	TGTGCCAGCAGCAAAAGGGGGACTGAAGCTTTCTTT	CASSKRGTEAFF
TRBJ2-3	.	TRBD2	TRBV4-3	TGCGCCAGCAGCCAAGTTCTGCCAGCGGGGGGGCGTGGAGATACGCAGTATTTT	CASSQVLPAGGRGDTQYF